This note documents a single TCR beta chain sequence. Which antigen it targets is not known. No quality values exist for individual bases; no much larger clone is one base distant. Reading from cysteine to phenylalanine, the CDR3 counts 12 amino acids. CDR3 DNA is the only sequence kept; it has 36 bases, read in frame from the first base. V sheds 3 bases and J sheds 1 base, leaving 4 bases between their ends. CDR1 and CDR2, per the germline V gene (reference sequence), are GTSNPN and SVGIG. This specimen comes from a study of Ad26.COV2.S vaccination and SARS-CoV-2 variants (dated by TCRdb to the early 2020s). Looking at the study overall: The specificity and breadth of SARS-CoV-2-reactive T cell receptors after Ad26.COV2.S vaccination were assessed by TCRbeta repertoire sequencing. The TCR-sequenced set comprised approximately 32 samples: around 20 Ad26.COV2.S vaccine recipients, 5 placebo recipients and 8 SARS-CoV-2 convalescent individuals. The full study reports these points: Comparable non-spike TCR breadth was observed between vaccine and placebo recipients, consistent with only spike being contained in the vaccine. The authors noted that the TCR breadth and depth analyses may have underestimated total T cell responses. After vaccination, spike-specific CD8+ and CD4+ T cell responses were reported to show substantial breadth. Spike-specific TCR breadth was higher in Ad26.COV2.S recipients than in placebo recipients (P = 0.0014).

The time point tag for this specimen amounts to: individuals recovered from natural SARS-CoV-2 infection. The immunoSEQ Assay was the method used to sequence TCRbeta CDR3 regions. After extraction, genomic DNA underwent amplification by bias-controlled multiplex PCR, followed by high-throughput sequencing. Regarding the original processing steps: To quantify the absolute abundance of every unique TCRbeta CDR3 region, sequences were collapsed and filtered. T cell fraction was estimated by normalizing TCRbeta template counts to usable DNA, which was measured by amplifying reference genes present in all nucleated cells. Repertoire TCRs were annotated as SARS-CoV-2-specific when V gene, CDR3 amino acid sequence and J gene were exactly matched to a known reactive TCR set. The reference SARS-CoV-2 TCR set was obtained from MIRA and was filtered for enrichment in COVID-19-positive ImmuneCODE repertoires, whereby public or cross-reactive TCRs were removed. Drawing on the MIRA antigens, annotated TCRs were analysed further at the level of specific ORF or position within ORF. Breadth was defined as the number of annotated unique rearrangements divided by the total number of unique productive rearrangements, and depth was defined as the summed frequency of the annotated unique rearrangements. Two-sided Wilcoxon rank-sum tests were used to compare TCR breadth between groups. This immuneACCESS table, as held by TCRdb, lists in-frame sequences with V and J called but not all clones. Of the missing ones, under half trace to an unresolved V gene in checked studies; the others have no known cause. The V and J calls and clone size were taken over from that table, and D and trimming were inferred from the DNA. The sample records about 180,000 clones, around nine tenths of which are singletons. The top ten clonotypes cover under 7.5% of the sample.

This clonotype was sampled from a human donor who had recovered from COVID-19. This specimen consisted of peripheral blood, obtained after recovery from COVID-19. The receptor chain draws on TRBV30 and TRBJ1-3; too little of a D gene remains to name it. The CDR3 protein sequence reads: CAWRESGNTIYF. The bases read TGTGCCTGGAGAGAATCTGGAAACACCATATATTTT.